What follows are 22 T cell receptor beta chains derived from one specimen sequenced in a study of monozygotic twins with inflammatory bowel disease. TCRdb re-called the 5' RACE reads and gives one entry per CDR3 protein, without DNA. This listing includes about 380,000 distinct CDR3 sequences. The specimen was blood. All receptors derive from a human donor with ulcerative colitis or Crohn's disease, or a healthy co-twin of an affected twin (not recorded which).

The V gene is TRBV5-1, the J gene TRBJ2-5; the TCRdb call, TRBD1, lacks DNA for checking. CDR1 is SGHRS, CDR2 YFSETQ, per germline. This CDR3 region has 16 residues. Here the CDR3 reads CASSLFRTGGQETQYF.

This CDR3 reads CSVGDGTGQPQHF. V gene TRBV29-1 combines with J gene TRBJ1-5; TCRdb's D gene call, TRBD1, goes unchecked for lack of DNA. Germline V gene sequence: CDR1 SQVTM, CDR2 ANQGSEA. This CDR3 spans 13 amino acids.

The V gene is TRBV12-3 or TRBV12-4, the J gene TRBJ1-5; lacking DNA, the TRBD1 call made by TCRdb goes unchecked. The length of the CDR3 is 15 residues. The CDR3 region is CASSGNRGRNQPQHF.

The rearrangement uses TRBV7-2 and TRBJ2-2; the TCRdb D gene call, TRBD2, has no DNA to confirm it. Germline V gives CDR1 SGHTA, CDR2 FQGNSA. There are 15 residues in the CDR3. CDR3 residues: CASSLVLAGPGELFF.

This chain's CDR3 is CSASGSTYYEQYF. The chain joins TRBV20-1 to TRBJ2-7. The CDR3 consists of 13 residues. CDR1 DFQATT and CDR2 SNEGSKA come from the germline V gene (reference sequence).

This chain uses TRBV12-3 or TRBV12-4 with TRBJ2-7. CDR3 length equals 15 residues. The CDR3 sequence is CASSSNSLNTYEQYF.

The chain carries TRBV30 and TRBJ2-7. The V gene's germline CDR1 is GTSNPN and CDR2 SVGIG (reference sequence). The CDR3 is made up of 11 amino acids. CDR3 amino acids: CAWSVKYEQYF. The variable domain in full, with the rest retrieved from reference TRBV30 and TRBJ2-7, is SQTIHQWPATLVQPVGSPLSLECTVEGTSNPNLYWYRQAAGRGLQLLFYSVGIGQISSEVPQNLSASRPQDRQFILSSKKLLLSDSGFYLCAWSVKYEQYFGPGTRLTVT.

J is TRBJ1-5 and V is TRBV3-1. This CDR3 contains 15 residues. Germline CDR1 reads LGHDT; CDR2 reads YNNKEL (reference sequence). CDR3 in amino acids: CASSPSDRNNQPQHF.

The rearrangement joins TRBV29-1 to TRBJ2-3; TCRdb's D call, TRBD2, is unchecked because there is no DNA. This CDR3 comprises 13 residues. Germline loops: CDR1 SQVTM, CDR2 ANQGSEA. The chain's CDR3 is CGGGRAHTDTQYF.

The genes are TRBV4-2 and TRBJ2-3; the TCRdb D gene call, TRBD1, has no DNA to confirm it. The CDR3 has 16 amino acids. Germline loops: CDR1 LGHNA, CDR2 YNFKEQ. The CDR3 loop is CASSQDPGHNTDTQYF.

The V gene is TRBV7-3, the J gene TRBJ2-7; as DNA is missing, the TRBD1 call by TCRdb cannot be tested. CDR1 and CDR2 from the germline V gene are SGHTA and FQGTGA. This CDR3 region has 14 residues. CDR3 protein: CASSLFPGEGEQYF.

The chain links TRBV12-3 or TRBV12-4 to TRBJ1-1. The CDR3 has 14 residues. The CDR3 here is CASSYTGPTAEAFF.

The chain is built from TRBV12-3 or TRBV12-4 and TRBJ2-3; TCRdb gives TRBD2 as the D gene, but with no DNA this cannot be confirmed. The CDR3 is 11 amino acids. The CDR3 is CASSRGTSVYF.

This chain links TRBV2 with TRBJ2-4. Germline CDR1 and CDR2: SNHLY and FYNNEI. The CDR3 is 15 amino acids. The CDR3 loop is CASSESRLAKNIQYF.

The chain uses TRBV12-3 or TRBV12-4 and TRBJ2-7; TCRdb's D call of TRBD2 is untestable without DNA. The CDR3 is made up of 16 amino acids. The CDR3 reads CASSFEGGRKAYEQYF.

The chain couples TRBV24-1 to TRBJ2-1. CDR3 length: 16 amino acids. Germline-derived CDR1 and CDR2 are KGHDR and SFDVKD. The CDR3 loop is CATSDLKATNYNEQFF.

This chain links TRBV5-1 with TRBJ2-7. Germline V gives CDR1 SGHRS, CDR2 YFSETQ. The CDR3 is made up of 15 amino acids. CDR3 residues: CASSSDQLNSYEQYF.

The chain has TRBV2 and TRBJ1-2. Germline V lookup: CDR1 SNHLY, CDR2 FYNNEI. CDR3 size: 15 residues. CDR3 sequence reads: CASILLGSPSGGYTF.

The CDR3: CASRRWFGDNEQFF. This chain joins TRBV5-1 and TRBJ2-1. Germline values: CDR1 SGHRS, CDR2 YFSETQ. The CDR3 totals 14 residues.

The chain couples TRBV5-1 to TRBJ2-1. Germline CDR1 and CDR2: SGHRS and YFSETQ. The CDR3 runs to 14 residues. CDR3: CASSKHGEYNEQFF.

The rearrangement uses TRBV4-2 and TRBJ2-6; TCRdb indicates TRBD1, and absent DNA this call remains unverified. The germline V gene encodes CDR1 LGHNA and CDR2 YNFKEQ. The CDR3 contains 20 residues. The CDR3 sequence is CASSHQLGTGGYRGANVLTF.

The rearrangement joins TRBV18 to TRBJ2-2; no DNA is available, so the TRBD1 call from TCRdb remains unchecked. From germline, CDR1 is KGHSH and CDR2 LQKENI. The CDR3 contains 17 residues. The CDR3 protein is CASSSTLPSANTGELFF. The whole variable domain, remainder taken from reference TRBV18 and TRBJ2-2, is NAGVMQNPRHLVRRRGQEARLRCSPMKGHSHVYWYRQLPEEGLKFMVYLQKENIIDESGMPKERFSAEFPKEGPSILRIQQVVRGDSAAYFCASSSTLPSANTGELFFGEGSRLTVL.